These 12 T cell receptor beta chains were sequenced from one sample in a study of vaccination effects on CD4 cells after COVID-19. After roughly ten days in culture, the CD4+ T cells were isolated. The method was immunoSEQ multiplex PCR; TCRdb's version includes in-frame clones alone and lacks a portion of them. The top ten hold 2.5% to 3.5% of the sample, which has about 58,000 clones, about 80% seen once. These receptors' antigens are unknown. The sample in question was CD4+ T cells from PBMCs cultured without peptide, obtained before COVID-19 vaccination. The source is a human donor who received a COVID-19 vaccine.

The table lists this clone with a few counts. V usage is TRBV3-1 (or the pseudogene TRBV3-2) and J usage is TRBJ2-3; TRBD2 is a possible D gene (6 bases). The CDR3 runs 14 residues. V dropped 3 bases and J dropped 2 bases, with 9 bases sitting between them. The germline gives CDR1 LGHDT, CDR2 YNNKEL (reference sequence). The CDR3 region has the DNA TGTGCCAGCAGCCAGGGGACTTACACAGATACGCAGTATTTT. This codes for CASSQGTYTDTQYF.

The chain uses TRBV7-3 and TRBJ1-6; D call uncertain. Looked up from germline, CDR1 is SGHTA and CDR2 is FQGTGA. This CDR3 has 13 amino acids. Trimming took 5 bases from V and 7 from J, leaving 9 bases between them. The CDR3 coding sequence is TGTGCCAGCAGCCCCTCCCCAAATTCACCCCTCCACTTT. Translation gives CASSPSPNSPLHF.

This clone showed up just once. The CDR3 loop is CASSPGVATYNEQFF. The CDR3 DNA reads TGTGCCAGCAGCCCCGGTGTAGCAACCTACAATGAGCAGTTCTTC. The chain couples TRBV7-2 to TRBJ2-1; no definite D call. CDR1 is SGHTA, CDR2 FQGNSA, per germline. CDR3 length equals 15 residues. Trimming cost V 5 bases and J 2 bases, with 13 bases left between them.

This clone was seen a handful of times. V and J are TRBV7-9 and TRBJ2-5, with D unclear. CDR1 is SEHNR, CDR2 FQNEAQ, per germline (reference sequence). The V end was cut by 2 bases, the J end by 5 bases, with 3 bases between. There are 11 residues in the CDR3. This chain's CDR3 is CASSLYETQYF. The CDR3 DNA is TGTGCCAGCAGCTTATACGAGACCCAGTACTTC.

V usage is TRBV19 and J usage is TRBJ1-5, with TRBD1 matching 11 bases. Trimming at V came to 5 bases and at J to 1 base, leaving 7 bases not matched to a gene. CDR3 length: 17 residues. Germline V gene data show CDR1 as LNHDA and CDR2 as SQIVND (reference sequence). CDR3 protein: CASSVGTGGFSNQPQHF. The CDR3 bases are TGTGCCAGTAGTGTTGGGACAGGGGGATTCAGCAATCAGCCCCAGCATTTT.

This clone turned up a few times. This chain connects TRBV4-1 to TRBJ1-2, with D unclear. This CDR3 has 16 amino acids. V was pared by 0 bases and J by 4 bases, with 15 bases between. CDR1 and CDR2 from the germline V gene are MGHRA and YSYEKL. The CDR3 loop reads CASSQDSQFAFYGYTF. The CDR3 region has the DNA TGCGCCAGCAGCCAAGATAGCCAGTTTGCCTTCTATGGCTACACCTTC.

This chain links TRBV24-1 with TRBJ2-1, with 9 nucleotides matching TRBD1. The CDR3 spans 17 residues. The V segment lost 1 base and the J segment 6 bases; nucleotides outside the gene matches: 9. CDR1 KGHDR and CDR2 SFDVKD come from the germline V gene. The CDR3 spells CATSDFGGTGFVNEQFF. Here the CDR3 DNA reads TGTGCCACCAGTGATTTTGGCGGGACAGGGTTTGTCAATGAGCAGTTCTTC.

This sequence joins TRBV7-9 and TRBJ1-6; D is unresolved. The V end was cut by 1 base, the J end by 0 bases, with 13 bases between. CDR3 length: 18 residues. The germline CDR1 and CDR2 sequences are SEHNR and FQNEAQ (reference sequence). CDR3 nucleotide sequence: TGTGCCAGCAGCTTAGACAGCCGTCCCCGCTCCTATAATTCACCCCTCCACTTT. This gives the protein CASSLDSRPRSYNSPLHF.

The chain recombines TRBV6-4 with TRBJ2-3; D unclear. Germline V lookup: CDR1 MRHNA, CDR2 SNTAGT. The CDR3 has 14 amino acids. With 2 bases removed from V and 3 bases from J, the gap between germline ends came to 9 bases. DNA of the CDR3: TGTGCCAGCAGTGACCGGTGGGGAACAGATACGCAGTATTTT. Amino acids: CASSDRWGTDTQYF.

J is TRBJ1-5 and V is TRBV4-3; TRBD1 matches 8 bases. This CDR3 contains 15 residues. Germline CDR1 is LGHNA and CDR2 is YSLEER. Trimming cost V 3 bases and J 5 bases; bases outside gene matches: 6. CDR3 loop: CASSQSRGQDQPQHF. DNA of the CDR3: TGCGCCAGCAGCCAGTCCAGGGGGCAGGATCAGCCCCAGCATTTT.

This chain uses TRBV27 with TRBJ2-4, with D perhaps matching TRBD1 (6 bases). This CDR3 has 12 residues. The V end was cut by 6 bases, the J end by 12 bases, with 15 bases between. Germline-derived CDR1 and CDR2 are MNHEY and SMNVEV (reference sequence). CDR3 region: CASRTGQNAQYF. The CDR3 DNA sequence: TGTGCCAGCAGGACGGGACAAAACGCTCAGTACTTC.

The chain joins TRBV5-1 to TRBJ1-1, with unresolved D. The germline gives CDR1 SGHRS, CDR2 YFSETQ. V lost 0 bases to trimming and J lost 4 bases, with 16 bases between them. CDR3 length: 16 residues. Written as DNA, the CDR3 is TGCGCCAGCAGCTTGGGCGTGCCCATTGGCGGCACTGAAGCTTTCTTT. It specifies CASSLGVPIGGTEAFF.